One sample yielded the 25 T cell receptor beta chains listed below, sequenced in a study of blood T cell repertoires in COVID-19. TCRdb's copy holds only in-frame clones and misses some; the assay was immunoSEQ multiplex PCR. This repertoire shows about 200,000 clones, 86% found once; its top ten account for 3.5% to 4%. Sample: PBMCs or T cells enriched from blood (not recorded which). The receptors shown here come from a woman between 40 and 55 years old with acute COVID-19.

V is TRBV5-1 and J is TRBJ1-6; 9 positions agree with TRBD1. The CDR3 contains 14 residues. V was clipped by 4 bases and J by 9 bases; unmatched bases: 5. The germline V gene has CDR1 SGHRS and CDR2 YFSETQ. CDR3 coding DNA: TGCGCCAGCAGCCGAGGACAGGGGTTTTCACCCCTCCACTTT. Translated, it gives CASSRGQGFSPLHF.

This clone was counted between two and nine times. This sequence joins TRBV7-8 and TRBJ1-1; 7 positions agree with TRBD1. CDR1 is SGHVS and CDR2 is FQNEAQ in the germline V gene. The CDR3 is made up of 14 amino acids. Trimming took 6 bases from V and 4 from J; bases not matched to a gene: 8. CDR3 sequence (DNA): TGTGCCAGCAGAAGTCGGGACAGTGGCACTGAAGCTTTCTTT. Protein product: CASRSRDSGTEAFF. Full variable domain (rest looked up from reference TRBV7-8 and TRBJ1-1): GAGVSQSPRYKVAKRGQDVALRCDPISGHVSLFWYQQALGQGPEFLTYFQNEAQLDKSGLPSDRFFAERPEGSVSTLKIQRTQQEDSAVYLCASRSRDSGTEAFFGQGTRLTVV.

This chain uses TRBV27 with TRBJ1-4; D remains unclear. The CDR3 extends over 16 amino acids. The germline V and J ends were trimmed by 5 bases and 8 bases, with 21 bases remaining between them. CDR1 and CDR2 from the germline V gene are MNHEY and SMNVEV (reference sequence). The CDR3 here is CASSPGVDSWEEKLFF. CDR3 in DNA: TGTGCCAGCAGTCCTGGGGTGGATTCTTGGGAGGAAAAACTGTTTTTT.

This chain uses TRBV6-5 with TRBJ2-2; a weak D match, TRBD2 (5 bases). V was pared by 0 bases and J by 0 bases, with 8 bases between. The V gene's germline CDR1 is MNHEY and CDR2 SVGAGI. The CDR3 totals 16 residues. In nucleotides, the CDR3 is TGTGCCAGCAGTTACTCACGACTACCGAACACCGGGGAGCTGTTTTTT. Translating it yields CASSYSRLPNTGELFF.

The CDR3, as DNA: TGCGCCAGCAGCCAAGAAGGGACTAGCGATGAGACCCAGTACTTC. Translated, it gives CASSQEGTSDETQYF. The J gene is TRBJ2-5, the V gene TRBV4-1, with TRBD2 matching 10 bases. Germline CDR1 MGHRA, CDR2 YSYEKL. The CDR3 runs 15 residues. Trimming removed 0 bases from V and 5 bases from J; junction bases left unmatched: 3.

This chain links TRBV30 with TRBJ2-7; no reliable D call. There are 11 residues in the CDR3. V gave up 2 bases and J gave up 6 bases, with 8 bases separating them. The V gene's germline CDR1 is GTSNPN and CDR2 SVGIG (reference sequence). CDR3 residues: CAWSWASEQYF. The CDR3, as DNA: TGTGCCTGGAGTTGGGCATCCGAGCAGTACTTC.

CDR3: CASSSTLGQGIYEQYF. The DNA for the CDR3 is TGTGCCAGCAGTTCCACCCTGGGACAGGGGATCTACGAGCAGTACTTC. This rearrangement joins TRBV27 to TRBJ2-7; 10 bases are a match to TRBD1. CDR3 size: 16 residues. Germline CDR1 and CDR2: MNHEY and SMNVEV (reference sequence). V trimming: 4 bases; J trimming: 3 bases; junction bases outside the gene matches: 9.

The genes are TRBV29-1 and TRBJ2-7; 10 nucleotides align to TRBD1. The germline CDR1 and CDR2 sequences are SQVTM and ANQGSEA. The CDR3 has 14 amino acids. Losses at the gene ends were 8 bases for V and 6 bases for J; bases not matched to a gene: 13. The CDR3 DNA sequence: TGCAGCACAATAACCGGGACAGGGGAGAGCGAGCAGTACTTC. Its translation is CSTITGTGESEQYF.

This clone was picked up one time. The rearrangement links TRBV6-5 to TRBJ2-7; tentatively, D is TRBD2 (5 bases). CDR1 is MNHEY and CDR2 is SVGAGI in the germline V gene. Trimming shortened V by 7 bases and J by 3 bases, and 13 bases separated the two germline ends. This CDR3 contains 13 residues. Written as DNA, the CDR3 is TGTGCCAGCAAACGGGAAGGGAACTACGAGCAGTACTTC. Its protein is CASKREGNYEQYF.

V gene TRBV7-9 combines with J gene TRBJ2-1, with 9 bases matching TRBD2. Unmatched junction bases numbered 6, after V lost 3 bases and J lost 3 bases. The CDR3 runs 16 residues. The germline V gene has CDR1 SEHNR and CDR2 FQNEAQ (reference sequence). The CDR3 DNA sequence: TGTGCCAGCAGCTTTAGCGGGAGAAGGGTCTACAATGAGCAGTTCTTC. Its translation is CASSFSGRRVYNEQFF.

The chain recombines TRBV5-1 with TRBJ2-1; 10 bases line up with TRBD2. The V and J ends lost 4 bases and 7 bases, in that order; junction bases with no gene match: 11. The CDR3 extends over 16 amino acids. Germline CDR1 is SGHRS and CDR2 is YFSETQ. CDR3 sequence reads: CASSPNLVLAGNEQFF. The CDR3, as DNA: TGCGCCAGCAGCCCCAACCTCGTACTAGCGGGGAATGAGCAGTTCTTC.

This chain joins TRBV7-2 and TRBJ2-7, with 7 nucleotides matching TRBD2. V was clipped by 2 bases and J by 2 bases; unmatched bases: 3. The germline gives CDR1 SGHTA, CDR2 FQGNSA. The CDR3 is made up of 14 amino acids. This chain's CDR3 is CASSLPGGPYEQYF. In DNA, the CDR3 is TGTGCCAGCAGCTTACCGGGAGGCCCCTACGAGCAGTACTTC.

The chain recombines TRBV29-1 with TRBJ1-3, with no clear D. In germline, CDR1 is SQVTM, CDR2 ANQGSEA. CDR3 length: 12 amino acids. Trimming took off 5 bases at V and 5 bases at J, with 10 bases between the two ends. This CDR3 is CSVFGERNTIYF. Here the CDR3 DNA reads TGCAGCGTTTTTGGAGAACGAAACACCATATATTTT.

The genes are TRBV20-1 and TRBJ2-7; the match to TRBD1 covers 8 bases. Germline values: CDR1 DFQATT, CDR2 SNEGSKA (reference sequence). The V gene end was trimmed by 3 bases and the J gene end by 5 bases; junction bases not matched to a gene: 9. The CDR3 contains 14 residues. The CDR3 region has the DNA TGCAGTGCTAGTTCCGGGACAGGTTTCAACGAGCAGTACTTC. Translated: CSASSGTGFNEQYF.

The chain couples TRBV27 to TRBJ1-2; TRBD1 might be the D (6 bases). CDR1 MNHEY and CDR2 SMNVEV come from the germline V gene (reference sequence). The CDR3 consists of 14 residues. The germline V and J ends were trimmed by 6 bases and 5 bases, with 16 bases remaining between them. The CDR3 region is CASSGTGRLYGYTF. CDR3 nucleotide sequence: TGTGCCAGCAGCGGTACAGGGAGACTATATGGCTACACCTTC.

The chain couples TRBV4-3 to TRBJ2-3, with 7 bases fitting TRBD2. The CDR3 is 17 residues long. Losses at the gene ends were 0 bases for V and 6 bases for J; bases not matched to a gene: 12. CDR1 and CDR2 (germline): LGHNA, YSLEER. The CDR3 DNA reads TGCGCCAGCAGCCAAGATCCCTACGCGGGAGTGGGGGATACGCAGTATTTT. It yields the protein CASSQDPYAGVGDTQYF.

CDR3 region: CASSLDSYNEQFF. The CDR3 bases are TGTGCCAGCAGCTTGGACAGTTACAATGAGCAGTTCTTC. This chain connects TRBV5-6 to TRBJ2-1; no definite D call. In germline, CDR1 is SGHDT, CDR2 YYEEEE. Trimming removed 0 bases from V and 4 bases from J, with 5 bases in between. The CDR3 contains 13 residues. The full variable domain, in which reference TRBV5-6 and TRBJ2-1 provide the parts outside the CDR3, is DAGVTQSPTHLIKTRGQQVTLRCSPKSGHDTVSWYQQALGQGPQFIFQYYEEEERQRGNFPDRFSGHQFPNYSSELNVNALLLGDSALYLCASSLDSYNEQFFGPGTRLTVL.

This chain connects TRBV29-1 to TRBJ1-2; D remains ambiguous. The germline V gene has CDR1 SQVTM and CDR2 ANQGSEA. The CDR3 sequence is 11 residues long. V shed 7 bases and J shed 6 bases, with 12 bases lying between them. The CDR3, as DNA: TGCAGCGGGGCAGGTCTAAATGGCTACACCTTC. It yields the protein CSGAGLNGYTF.

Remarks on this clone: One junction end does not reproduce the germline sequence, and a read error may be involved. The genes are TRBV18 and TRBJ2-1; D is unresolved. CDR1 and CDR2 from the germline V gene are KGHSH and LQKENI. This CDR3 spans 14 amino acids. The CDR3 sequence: CASSPQRGDNEQFF. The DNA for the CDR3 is TGTGCCAGCTCCCCACAGAGAGGCGACAATGAGCAGTTCTTC.

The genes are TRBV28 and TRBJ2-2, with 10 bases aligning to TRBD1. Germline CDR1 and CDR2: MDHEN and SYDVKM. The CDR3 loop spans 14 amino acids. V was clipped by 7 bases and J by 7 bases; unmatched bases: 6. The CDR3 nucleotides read TGTGCCAGCACCCCGACAGGGGGCGGCGGGGAGCTGTTTTTT. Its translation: CASTPTGGGGELFF.

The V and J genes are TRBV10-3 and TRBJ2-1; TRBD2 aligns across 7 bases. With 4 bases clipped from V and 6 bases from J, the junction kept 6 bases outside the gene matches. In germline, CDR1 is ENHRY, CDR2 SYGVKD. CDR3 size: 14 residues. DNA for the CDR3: TGTGCCATCAGTGGGGGGGGTGTTGCCAATGAGCAGTTCTTC. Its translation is CAISGGGVANEQFF.

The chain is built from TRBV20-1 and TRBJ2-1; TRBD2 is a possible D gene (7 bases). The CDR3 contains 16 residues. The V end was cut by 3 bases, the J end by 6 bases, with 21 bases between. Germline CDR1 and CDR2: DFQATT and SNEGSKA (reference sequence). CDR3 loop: CSASAYGGGGGNEQFF. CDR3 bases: TGCAGTGCTAGTGCTTATGGAGGGGGGGGCGGCAATGAGCAGTTCTTC.

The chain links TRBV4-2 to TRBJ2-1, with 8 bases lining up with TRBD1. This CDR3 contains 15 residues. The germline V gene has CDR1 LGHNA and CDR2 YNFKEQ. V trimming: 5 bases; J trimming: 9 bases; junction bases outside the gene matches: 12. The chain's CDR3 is CASSTSWQGAIEQFF. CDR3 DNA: TGTGCCAGCAGCACTTCGTGGCAGGGGGCCATTGAGCAGTTCTTC.

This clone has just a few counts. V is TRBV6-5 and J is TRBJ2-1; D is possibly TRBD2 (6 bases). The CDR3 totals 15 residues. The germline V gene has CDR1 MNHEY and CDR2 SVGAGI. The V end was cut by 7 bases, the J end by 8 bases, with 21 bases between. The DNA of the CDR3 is TGTGCCAGCACTCGGTCGGGGGAGGTGGCGGATGAGCAGTTCTTC. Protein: CASTRSGEVADEQFF.

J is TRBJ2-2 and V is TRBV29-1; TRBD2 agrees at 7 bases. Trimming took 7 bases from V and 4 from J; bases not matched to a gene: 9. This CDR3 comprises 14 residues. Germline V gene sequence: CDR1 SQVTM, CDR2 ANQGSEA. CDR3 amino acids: CSARSTSRTGELFF. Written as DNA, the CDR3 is TGCAGCGCTCGGTCGACTAGCCGCACCGGGGAGCTGTTTTTT.